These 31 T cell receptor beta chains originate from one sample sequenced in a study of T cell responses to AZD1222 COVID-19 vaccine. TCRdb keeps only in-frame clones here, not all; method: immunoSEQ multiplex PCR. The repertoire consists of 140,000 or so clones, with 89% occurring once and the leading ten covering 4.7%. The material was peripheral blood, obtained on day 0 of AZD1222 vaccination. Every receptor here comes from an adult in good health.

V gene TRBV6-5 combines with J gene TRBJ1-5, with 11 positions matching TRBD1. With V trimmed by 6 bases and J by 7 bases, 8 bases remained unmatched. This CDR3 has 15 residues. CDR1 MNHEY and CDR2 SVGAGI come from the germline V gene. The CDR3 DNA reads TGTGCCAGCAGCGCAGAAGGGACAGGGGGACAGCCCCAGCATTTT. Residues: CASSAEGTGGQPQHF.

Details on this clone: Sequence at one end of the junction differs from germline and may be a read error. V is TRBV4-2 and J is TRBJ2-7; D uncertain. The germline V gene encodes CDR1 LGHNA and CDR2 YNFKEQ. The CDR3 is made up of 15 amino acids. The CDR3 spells CVSSQDRPSSYEQYF. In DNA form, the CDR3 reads TGTGTCAGCAGCCAAGATAGGCCCTCTAGTTACGAGCAGTACTTC.

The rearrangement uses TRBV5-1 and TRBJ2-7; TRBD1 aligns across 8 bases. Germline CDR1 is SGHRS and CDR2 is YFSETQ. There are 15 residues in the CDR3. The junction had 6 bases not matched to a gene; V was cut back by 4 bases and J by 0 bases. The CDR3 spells CASSRLGQGSYEQYF. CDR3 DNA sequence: TGCGCCAGCAGCCGCCTCGGACAGGGCTCCTACGAGCAGTACTTC.

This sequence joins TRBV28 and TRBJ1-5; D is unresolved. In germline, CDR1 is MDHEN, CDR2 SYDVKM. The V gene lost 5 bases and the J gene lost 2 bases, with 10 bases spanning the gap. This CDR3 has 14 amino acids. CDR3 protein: CASSTGIGNQPQHF. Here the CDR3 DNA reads TGTGCCAGCAGTACCGGGATTGGCAATCAGCCCCAGCATTTT.

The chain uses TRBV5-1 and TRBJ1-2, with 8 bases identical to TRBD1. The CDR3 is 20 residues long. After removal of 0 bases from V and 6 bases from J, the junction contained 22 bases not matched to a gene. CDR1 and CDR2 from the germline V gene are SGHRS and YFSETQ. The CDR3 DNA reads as TGCGCCAGCAGCTTGGATGACCCCCGGATTAGACAGGGGATAATGAATGGCTACACCTTC. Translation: CASSLDDPRIRQGIMNGYTF.

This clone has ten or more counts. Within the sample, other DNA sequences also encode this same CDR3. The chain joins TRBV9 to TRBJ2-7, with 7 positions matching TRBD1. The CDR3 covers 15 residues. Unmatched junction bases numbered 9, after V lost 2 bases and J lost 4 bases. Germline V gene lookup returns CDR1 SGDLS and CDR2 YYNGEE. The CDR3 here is CASSVSTGMAYEQYF. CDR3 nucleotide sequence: TGTGCCAGCAGCGTCTCGACAGGGATGGCGTACGAGCAGTACTTC.

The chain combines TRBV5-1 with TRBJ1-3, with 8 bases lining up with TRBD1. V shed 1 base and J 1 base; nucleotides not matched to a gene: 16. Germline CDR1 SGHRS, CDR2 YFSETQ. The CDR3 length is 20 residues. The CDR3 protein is CASSLYAFLGQGRSGNTIYF. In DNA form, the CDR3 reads TGCGCCAGCAGCTTGTATGCGTTTCTAGGACAGGGAAGATCTGGAAACACCATATATTTT. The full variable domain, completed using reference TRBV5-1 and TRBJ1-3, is KAGVTQTPRYLIKTRGQQVTLSCSPISGHRSVSWYQQTPGQGLQFLFEYFSETQRNKGNFPGRFSGRQFSNSRSEMNVSTLELGDSALYLCASSLYAFLGQGRSGNTIYFGEGSWLTVV.

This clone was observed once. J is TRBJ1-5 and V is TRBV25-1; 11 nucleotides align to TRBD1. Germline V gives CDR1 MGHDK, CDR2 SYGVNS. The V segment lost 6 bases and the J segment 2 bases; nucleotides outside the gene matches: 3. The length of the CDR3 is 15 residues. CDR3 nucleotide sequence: TGTGCCAGCAGGGACAGGGGGCATGGCAATCAGCCCCAGCATTTT. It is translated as CASRDRGHGNQPQHF.

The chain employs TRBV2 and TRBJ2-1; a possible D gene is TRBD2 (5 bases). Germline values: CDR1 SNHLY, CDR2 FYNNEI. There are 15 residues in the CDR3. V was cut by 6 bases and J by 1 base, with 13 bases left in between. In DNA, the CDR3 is TGTGCCAGCAGCGAATATAGGAGGTCCTACAATGAGCAGTTCTTC. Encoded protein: CASSEYRRSYNEQFF.

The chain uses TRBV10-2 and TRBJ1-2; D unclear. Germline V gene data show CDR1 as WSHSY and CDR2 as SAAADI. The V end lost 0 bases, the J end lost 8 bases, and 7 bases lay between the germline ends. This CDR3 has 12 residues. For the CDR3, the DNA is TGCGCCAGCAGTGAGTCGACGGAAGGCTACACCTTC. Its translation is CASSESTEGYTF.

The DNA of the CDR3 is TGTGCCAGCAAAGCTAGCATCGGGAATGAGCAGTTCTTC. Translating gives CASKASIGNEQFF. This sequence joins TRBV6-5 and TRBJ2-1; maybe TRBD2 (5 bases). Germline V gives CDR1 MNHEY, CDR2 SVGAGI. The CDR3 has 13 amino acids. Trimming cost V 7 bases and J 7 bases, with 14 bases left between them.

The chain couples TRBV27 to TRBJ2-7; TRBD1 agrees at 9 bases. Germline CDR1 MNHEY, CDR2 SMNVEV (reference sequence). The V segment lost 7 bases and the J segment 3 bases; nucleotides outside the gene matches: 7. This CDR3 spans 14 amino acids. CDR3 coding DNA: TGTGCCAGCACCGGGACAGGGTCGAACTACGAGCAGTACTTC. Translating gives CASTGTGSNYEQYF.

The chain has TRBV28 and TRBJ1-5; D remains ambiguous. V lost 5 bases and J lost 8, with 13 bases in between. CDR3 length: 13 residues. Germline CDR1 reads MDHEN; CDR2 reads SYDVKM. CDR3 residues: CASSRNPIEPQHF. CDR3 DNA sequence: TGTGCCAGCAGTCGAAATCCTATAGAGCCCCAGCATTTT.

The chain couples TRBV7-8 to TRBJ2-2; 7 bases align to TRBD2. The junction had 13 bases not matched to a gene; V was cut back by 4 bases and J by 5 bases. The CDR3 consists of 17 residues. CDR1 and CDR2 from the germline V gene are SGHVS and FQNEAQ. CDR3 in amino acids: CASSSWGRGVGTGELFF. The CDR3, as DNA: TGTGCCAGCAGCTCGTGGGGGAGGGGAGTAGGGACCGGGGAGCTGTTTTTT.

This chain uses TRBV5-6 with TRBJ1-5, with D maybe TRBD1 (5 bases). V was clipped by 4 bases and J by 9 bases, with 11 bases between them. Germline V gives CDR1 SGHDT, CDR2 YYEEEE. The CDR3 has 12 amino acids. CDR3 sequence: CASSRGRGPQHF. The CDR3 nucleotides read TGTGCCAGCAGCCGGGGCCGCGGGCCCCAGCATTTT.

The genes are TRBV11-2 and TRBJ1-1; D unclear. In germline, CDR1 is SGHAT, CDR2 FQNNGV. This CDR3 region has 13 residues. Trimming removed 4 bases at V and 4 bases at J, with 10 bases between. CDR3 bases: TGTGCCAGCAGCTGGAGCATGAGCACTGAAGCTTTCTTT. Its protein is CASSWSMSTEAFF.

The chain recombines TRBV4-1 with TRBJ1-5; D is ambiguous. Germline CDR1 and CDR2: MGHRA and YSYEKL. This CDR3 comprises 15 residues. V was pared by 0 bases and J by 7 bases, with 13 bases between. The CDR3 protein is CASSQDTRNGQPQHF. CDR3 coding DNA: TGCGCCAGCAGCCAAGATACCCGTAATGGACAGCCCCAGCATTTT.

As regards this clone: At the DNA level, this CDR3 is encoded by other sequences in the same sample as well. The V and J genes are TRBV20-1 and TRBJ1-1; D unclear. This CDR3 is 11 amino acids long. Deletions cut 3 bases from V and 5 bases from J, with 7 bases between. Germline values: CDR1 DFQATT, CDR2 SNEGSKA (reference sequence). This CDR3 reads CSARTGTEAFF. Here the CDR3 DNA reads TGCAGTGCTAGGACCGGGACTGAAGCTTTCTTT.

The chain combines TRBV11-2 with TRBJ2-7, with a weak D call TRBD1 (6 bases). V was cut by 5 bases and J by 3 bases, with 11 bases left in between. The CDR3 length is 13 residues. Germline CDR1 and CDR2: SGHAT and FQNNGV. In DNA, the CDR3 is TGTGCCAGCAGCCGTCGGACAGACTACGAGCAGTACTTC. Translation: CASSRRTDYEQYF.

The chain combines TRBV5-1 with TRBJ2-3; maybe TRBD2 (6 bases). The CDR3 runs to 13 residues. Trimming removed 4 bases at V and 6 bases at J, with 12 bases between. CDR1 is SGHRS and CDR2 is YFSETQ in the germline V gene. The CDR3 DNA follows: TGCGCCAGCAGCCGGAGGGAACGGGATACGCAGTATTTT. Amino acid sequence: CASSRRERDTQYF.

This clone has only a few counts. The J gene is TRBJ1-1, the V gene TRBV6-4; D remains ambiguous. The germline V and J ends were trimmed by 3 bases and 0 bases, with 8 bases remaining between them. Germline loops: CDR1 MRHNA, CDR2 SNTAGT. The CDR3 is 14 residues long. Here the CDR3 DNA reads TGTGCCAGCAGTGAATGGGGAATGAACACTGAAGCTTTCTTT. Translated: CASSEWGMNTEAFF.

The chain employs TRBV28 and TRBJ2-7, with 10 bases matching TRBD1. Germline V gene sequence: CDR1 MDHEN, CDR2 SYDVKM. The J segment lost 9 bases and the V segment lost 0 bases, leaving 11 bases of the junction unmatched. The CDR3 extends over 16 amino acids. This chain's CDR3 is CASSLWTGGAQDGQYF. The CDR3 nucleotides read TGTGCCAGCAGTTTATGGACAGGGGGCGCCCAGGATGGGCAGTACTTC.

CDR3 nucleotide sequence: TGTGCCACCACTAGCGGGAACTGGGCAGATACGCAGTATTTT. Translating it yields CATTSGNWADTQYF. V gene TRBV2 combines with J gene TRBJ2-3; 10 bases are shared with TRBD2. Germline assignment: CDR1 SNHLY and CDR2 FYNNEI. This CDR3 is built from 14 residues. Losses at the gene ends were 10 bases for V and 4 bases for J; bases not matched to a gene: 8.

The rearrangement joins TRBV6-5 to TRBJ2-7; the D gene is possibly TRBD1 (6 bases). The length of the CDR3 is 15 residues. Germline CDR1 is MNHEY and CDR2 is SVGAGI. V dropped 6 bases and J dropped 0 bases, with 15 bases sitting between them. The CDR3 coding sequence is TGTGCCAGCAGACCGGCGGTAGGGGGCTCCTACGAGCAGTACTTC. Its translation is CASRPAVGGSYEQYF.

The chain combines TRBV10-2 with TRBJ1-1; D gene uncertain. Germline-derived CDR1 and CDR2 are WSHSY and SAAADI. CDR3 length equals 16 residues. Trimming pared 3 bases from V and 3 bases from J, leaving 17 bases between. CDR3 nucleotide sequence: TGCGCCAGCAGTGATGTACTCCGGACGTCGGACACTGAAGCTTTCTTT. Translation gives CASSDVLRTSDTEAFF.

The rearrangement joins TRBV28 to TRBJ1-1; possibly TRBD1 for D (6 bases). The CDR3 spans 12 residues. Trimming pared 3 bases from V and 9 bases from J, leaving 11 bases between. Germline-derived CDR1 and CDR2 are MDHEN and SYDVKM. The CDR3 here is CASSLDSSQAFF. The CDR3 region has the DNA TGTGCCAGCAGTTTGGACAGTTCTCAAGCTTTCTTT.

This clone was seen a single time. CDR3 protein: CASGRWAADTQYF. The CDR3 DNA sequence: TGTGCCAGCGGCCGGTGGGCGGCGGATACGCAGTATTTT. The chain employs TRBV27 and TRBJ2-3, with D uncertain. V lost 8 bases, J lost 6 bases, and 15 bases lay in between. Germline V gives CDR1 MNHEY, CDR2 SMNVEV (reference sequence). The CDR3 has 13 residues.

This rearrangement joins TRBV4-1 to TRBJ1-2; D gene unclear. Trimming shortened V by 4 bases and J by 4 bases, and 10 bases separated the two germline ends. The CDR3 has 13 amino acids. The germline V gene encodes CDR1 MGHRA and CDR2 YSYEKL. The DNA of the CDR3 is TGCGCCAGCAGCCCCTCCGGGCTCTATGGCTACACCTTC. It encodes CASSPSGLYGYTF.

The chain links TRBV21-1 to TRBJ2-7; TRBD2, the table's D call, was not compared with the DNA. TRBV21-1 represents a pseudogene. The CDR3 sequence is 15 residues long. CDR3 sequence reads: CASSKGSGSVYEQYF. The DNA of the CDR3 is TGTGCCAGCAGCAAAGGTAGCGGGAGTGTGTACGAGCAGTACTTC.

CDR3 protein: CASMGGSNYGYTF. The CDR3 DNA reads as TGTGCCAGCATGGGGGGCAGTAACTATGGCTACACCTTC. The chain carries TRBV27 and TRBJ1-2, with a tentative D call TRBD1 (6 bases). The V end lost 7 bases, the J end lost 1 base, and 10 bases lay between the germline ends. Germline V gives CDR1 MNHEY, CDR2 SMNVEV (reference sequence). This CDR3 has 13 residues.

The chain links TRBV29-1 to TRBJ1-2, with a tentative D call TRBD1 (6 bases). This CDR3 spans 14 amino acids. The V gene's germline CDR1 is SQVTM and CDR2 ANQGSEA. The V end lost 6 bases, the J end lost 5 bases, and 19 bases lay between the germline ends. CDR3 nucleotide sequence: TGCAGCGTCGCCTTCGTAGGTACAGGGTATGGCTACACCTTC. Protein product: CSVAFVGTGYGYTF.